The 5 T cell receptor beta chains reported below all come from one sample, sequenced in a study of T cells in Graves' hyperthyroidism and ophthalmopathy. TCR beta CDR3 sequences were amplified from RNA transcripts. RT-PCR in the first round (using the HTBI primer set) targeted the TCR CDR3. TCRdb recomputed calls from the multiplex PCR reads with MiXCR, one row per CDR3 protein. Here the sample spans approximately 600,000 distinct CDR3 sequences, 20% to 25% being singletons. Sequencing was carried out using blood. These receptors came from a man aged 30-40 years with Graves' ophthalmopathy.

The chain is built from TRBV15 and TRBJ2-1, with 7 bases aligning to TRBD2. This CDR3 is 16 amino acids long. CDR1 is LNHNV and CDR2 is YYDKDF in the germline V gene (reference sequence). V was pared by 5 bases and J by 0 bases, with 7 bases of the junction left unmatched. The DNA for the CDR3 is TGTGCCACCAGCGGGGGGGGAATTAGCTCCTACAATGAGCAGTTCTTC. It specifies CATSGGGISSYNEQFF.

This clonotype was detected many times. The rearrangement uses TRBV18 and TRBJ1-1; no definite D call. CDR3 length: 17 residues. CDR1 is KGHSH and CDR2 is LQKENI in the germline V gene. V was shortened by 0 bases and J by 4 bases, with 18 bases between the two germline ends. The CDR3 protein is CASSPPQRPLPGTEAFF. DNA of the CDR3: TGTGCCAGCTCACCACCGCAGAGACCCCTACCTGGCACTGAAGCTTTCTTT.

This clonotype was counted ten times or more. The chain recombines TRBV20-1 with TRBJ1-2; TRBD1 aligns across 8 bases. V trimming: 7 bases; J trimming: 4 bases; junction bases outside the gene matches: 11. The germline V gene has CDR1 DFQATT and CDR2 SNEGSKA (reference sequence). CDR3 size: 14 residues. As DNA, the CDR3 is TGCAGTGTCGGGGACAGGCAGCTCCTCTATGGCTACACCTTC. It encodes CSVGDRQLLYGYTF.

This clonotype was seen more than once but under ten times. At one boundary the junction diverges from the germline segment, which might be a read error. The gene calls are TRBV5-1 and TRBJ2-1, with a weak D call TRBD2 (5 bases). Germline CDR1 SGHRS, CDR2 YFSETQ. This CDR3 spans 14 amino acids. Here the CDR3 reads CASSFTSVGDEQFF. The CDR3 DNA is TGTGCCAGCAGCTTCACTAGTGTTGGAGATGAGCAGTTCTTC.

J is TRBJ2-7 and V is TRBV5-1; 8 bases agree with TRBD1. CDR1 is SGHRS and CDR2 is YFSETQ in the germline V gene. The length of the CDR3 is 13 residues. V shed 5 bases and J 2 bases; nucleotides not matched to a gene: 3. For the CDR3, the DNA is TGCGCCAGCAGACAGGGGGAAACCTACGAGCAGTACTTC. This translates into CASRQGETYEQYF.